Given below is one T cell receptor beta chain in context. Its antigen is unidentified. In the authors' workflow: For the immunoSEQ data, sequences were junction-only without quality scores, so filtering differed. The repertoire was sequenced with immunoSEQ multiplex PCR; TCRdb's copy has only in-frame clones and lacks some. V, J and clone size are taken as reported in that table, and D and trimming were inferred from the DNA itself. In the table there are about 1.9 million clones, roughly 93% of which are singletons. This specimen comes from a study of shared clonotypes between healthy human individuals. Selected positively for CCR7 and CD45RO-negative, naive CD8 cells excluded terminally differentiated effector memory CD45RA+ cells. Donors, without exception, were Caucasian adults residing in Nashville, Tennessee. Study-wide findings and caveats: Compared with memory subsets, naive subsets generally had larger estimated richness. Owing to a small donor count, the genetic and exposure-history diversity represented was limited.

The TCR was taken from a young man in good health. Some clones in this sample may be carry-over from other donors' samples. The specimen was naive CD8+ T cells from PBMCs.

DNA of the CDR3: TGTGCCACCTTTGTCGGGGGTTTTAACAATGAGCAGTTCTTC. Its protein product is CATFVGGFNNEQFF. The rearrangement joins TRBV28 to TRBJ2-1, with D possibly being TRBD2 (6 bases). Germline lookup yields CDR1 MDHEN and CDR2 SYDVKM. This CDR3 has 14 residues. Trimming cost V 10 bases and J 5 bases, with 18 bases left between them.